What follows describes a single T cell receptor beta chain. The data were taken from a study of blood T cell repertoires in COVID-19. Study details: Recovered Cohort 3 donors showed two negative PCRs, clearance, or symptom resolution. COVID-19 samples collected from the United States, Italy and Spain covered acute and convalescent phases. From T cells, B-cell-depleted T cells, or PBMCs came the material, which was cDNA or gDNA.

The repertoire was sequenced with immunoSEQ multiplex PCR; TCRdb's copy has only in-frame clones and lacks some. The data show about 210,000 clones, roughly 91% seen once. The CDR3 consists of 15 residues. Each participant's cohort was designated according to participant-reported clinical history. This clonotype originated in a man aged 25-45 years in a cohort exposed to, infected with or recovered from COVID-19 (not recorded which). V and J are TRBV1 and TRBJ2-1; the D call in the table, TRBD2, was not verified against the DNA. TRBV1 is an annotated pseudogene. The specimen sequenced was PBMCs or T cells enriched from blood (not recorded which). The CDR3 nucleotides read TGCACCAGCAGTCCTAGCGGCAGCTCCTACAATGAGCAGTTCTTC. Translated, it gives CTSSPSGSSYNEQFF.